Listed here are 8 T cell receptor beta chains from one sample, sequenced in a study of T cell responses to AZD1222 COVID-19 vaccine. Profiled with immunoSEQ multiplex PCR; TCRdb holds only in-frame clones, not every one. The repertoire has approximately 150,000 clones, around nine tenths of them found once; the top ten carry approximately 4.5%. The sample here was peripheral blood, taken 28 days after the second AZD1222 dose. These receptors were taken from an adult who received the AZD1222 COVID-19 vaccine.

The chain carries TRBV7-6 and TRBJ2-1; 8 positions match TRBD1. CDR1 and CDR2 from the germline V gene are SGHVS and FNYEAQ. This CDR3 contains 13 residues. V was clipped by 5 bases and J by 8 bases; unmatched bases: 5. CDR3: CASSSQQGDEQFF. In nucleotides, the CDR3 is TGTGCCAGCAGCAGTCAACAGGGGGATGAGCAGTTCTTC.

The gene calls are TRBV2 and TRBJ1-6, with 10 bases identical to TRBD1. J gave up 3 bases and V 7 bases, and 3 bases lay outside the gene matches. Germline V CDR1 and CDR2: SNHLY, FYNNEI. There are 15 residues in the CDR3. CDR3 DNA sequence: TGTGCCAGCATTGGGGACAGGGGCTATAATTCACCCCTCCACTTT. This translates into CASIGDRGYNSPLHF.

This sequence joins TRBV6-1 and TRBJ1-2; D is undetermined. This CDR3 spans 14 amino acids. Germline lookup yields CDR1 MNHNS and CDR2 SASEGT. The V end was cut by 2 bases, the J end by 8 bases, with 15 bases between. CDR3 DNA sequence: TGTGCCAGCAGTGAAAGGAGCGTCGGGGAAGGCTACACCTTC. Translated: CASSERSVGEGYTF.

The gene calls are TRBV29-1 and TRBJ1-2, with D unresolved. This CDR3 contains 12 residues. V was clipped by 1 base and J by 8 bases, with 11 bases between them. Germline assignment: CDR1 SQVTM and CDR2 ANQGSEA. The CDR3 DNA is TGCAGCGTTGAAGTTAGCCCAGTCGGCTACACCTTC. Its protein product is CSVEVSPVGYTF.

In DNA, the CDR3 is TGCAGCGCCACGACAGGGGAGAACTATGGCTACACCTTC. It specifies CSATTGENYGYTF. This chain uses TRBV29-1 with TRBJ1-2; 8 bases fit TRBD1. The length of the CDR3 is 13 residues. Germline-derived CDR1 and CDR2 are SQVTM and ANQGSEA. J lost 2 bases, V lost 7 bases, and 6 bases had no gene match.

The chain is built from TRBV3-1 (or the pseudogene TRBV3-2) and TRBJ2-3; D gene uncertain. The germline CDR1 and CDR2 sequences are LGHDT and YNNKEL (reference sequence). The CDR3 has 13 residues. V lost 4 bases to trimming and J lost 8 bases, with 13 bases between them. CDR3 nucleotides: TGTGCCAGCAGCCCTGCCGGTGGGGTTACGCAGTATTTT. Its protein product is CASSPAGGVTQYF.

This chain joins TRBV18 and TRBJ2-2; D may be TRBD1 (5 bases). Trimming took off 5 bases at V and 2 bases at J, with 9 bases between the two ends. The CDR3 sequence is 14 residues long. Germline V lookup: CDR1 KGHSH, CDR2 LQKENI. As DNA, the CDR3 is TGTGCCAGCTCAGAGCAGGGAAACACCGGGGAGCTGTTTTTT. It codes for CASSEQGNTGELFF. The whole variable domain, filled in from reference TRBV18 and TRBJ2-2, reads NAGVMQNPRHLVRRRGQEARLRCSPMKGHSHVYWYRQLPEEGLKFMVYLQKENIIDESGMPKERFSAEFPKEGPSILRIQQVVRGDSAAYFCASSEQGNTGELFFGEGSRLTVL.

The V gene is TRBV25-1, the J gene TRBJ1-2, with D uncertain. The length of the CDR3 is 14 residues. The V end was cut by 1 base, the J end by 4 bases, with 10 bases between. Germline-derived CDR1 and CDR2 are MGHDK and SYGVNS. CDR3 DNA sequence: TGTGCCAGCAGTGAATTTTCGACCCTCTATGGCTACACCTTC. Protein product: CASSEFSTLYGYTF.